This passage covers 14 T cell receptor beta chains from one sample sequenced in a study of T cells in Graves' hyperthyroidism and ophthalmopathy. Amplified regions were TCR beta CDR3 sequences from RNA transcripts. First-round RT-PCR with HTBI primers amplified the TCR CDR3 region. TCRdb itself ran the multiplex PCR reads through MiXCR, one entry per CDR3 protein. The sample lists 550,000 to 800,000 distinct CDR3 sequences, roughly 17% seen once, with roughly 16% in the top ten. The sequenced sample was blood. These receptors were collected from a man aged 45 to 65 with Graves' hyperthyroidism.

J is TRBJ2-7 and V is TRBV12-3 or TRBV12-4, with D uncertain. CDR3 length: 13 residues. V was pared by 6 bases and J by 4 bases, with 13 bases between. The DNA for the CDR3 is TGTGCCAGCAGCTCGAGAACAGATTACGAGCAGTACTTC. Encoded protein: CASSSRTDYEQYF.

There are a few counts of this clonotype. V gene TRBV6-9 combines with J gene TRBJ2-5; no firm D call. This CDR3 has 10 amino acids. CDR1 is MNHGY and CDR2 is SVAAGI in the germline V gene. With 4 bases removed from V and 9 bases from J, the gap between germline ends came to 6 bases. This CDR3 is CASSSSAQYF. In DNA form, the CDR3 reads TGTGCCAGCAGTTCCTCGGCCCAGTACTTC.

This clonotype was counted ten times or more. The rearrangement joins TRBV12-3 or TRBV12-4 to TRBJ1-1; no clear D gene. V lost 3 bases, J lost 3 bases, and 8 bases lay in between. There are 13 residues in the CDR3. This chain's CDR3 is CASSFYGHTEAFF. The CDR3 DNA sequence: TGTGCCAGCAGTTTTTACGGCCACACTGAAGCTTTCTTT.

In this sample, this clonotype turned up a few times. The V and J genes are TRBV25-1 and TRBJ2-5; no firm D call. V dropped 8 bases and J dropped 0 bases, with 13 bases sitting between them. Per the germline V gene, CDR1 is MGHDK and CDR2 is SYGVNS. The CDR3 consists of 14 residues. CDR3 sequence reads: CASRDSWYQETQYF. CDR3 in DNA: TGTGCCAGCCGAGACTCATGGTACCAAGAGACCCAGTACTTC. Together with reference TRBV25-1 and TRBJ2-5, the CDR3 gives the full variable domain: EADIYQTPRYLVIGTGKKITLECSQTMGHDKMYWYQQDPGMELHLIHYSYGVNSTEKGDLSSESTVSRIRTEHFPLTLESARPSHTSQYLCASRDSWYQETQYFGPGTRLLVL.

The table lists this clonotype with many counts. The chain couples TRBV12-3 or TRBV12-4 to TRBJ2-2; TRBD1 or TRBD2 may be the D gene (5 bases each). The CDR3 length is 12 residues. V shed 10 bases and J shed 4 bases, with 10 bases lying between them. Written as DNA, the CDR3 is TGTGCCACCCGGGGCAGCACCGGGGAGCTGTTTTTT. It specifies CATRGSTGELFF.

This chain connects TRBV3-1 to TRBJ2-2; 8 bases map to TRBD2. CDR1 is LGHDT, CDR2 YNNKEL, per germline (reference sequence). The J segment lost 9 bases and the V segment lost 6 bases, leaving 9 bases of the junction unmatched. The CDR3 runs 14 residues. This CDR3 reads CASRVTSGARELFF. The CDR3 DNA sequence: TGTGCCAGCAGAGTCACTAGCGGCGCCCGGGAGCTGTTTTTT.

V usage is TRBV6-5 and J usage is TRBJ2-1; unclear D gene. Trimming removed 2 bases from V and 6 bases from J, with 8 bases in between. The CDR3 consists of 13 residues. Looked up from germline, CDR1 is MNHEY and CDR2 is SVGAGI. CDR3 sequence: CASSYTSSNEQFF. CDR3 coding DNA: TGTGCCAGCAGTTACACATCTTCCAATGAGCAGTTCTTC.

CDR3 coding DNA: TGTGCCTGGAGGGCAAGGGGGGAGCAGCCCCAGCATTTT. Protein: CAWRARGEQPQHF. The chain has TRBV30 and TRBJ1-5, with D perhaps TRBD1 (6 bases). The CDR3 runs 13 residues. Per the germline V gene, CDR1 is GTSNPN and CDR2 is SVGIG (reference sequence). V was pared by 3 bases and J by 7 bases, with 13 bases between.

Only a few counts were recorded for this clonotype. The rearrangement uses TRBV28 and TRBJ2-1; the D gene could be TRBD1 or TRBD2 (5 bases each). The V end was cut by 11 bases, the J end by 0 bases, with 14 bases between. Germline V lookup: CDR1 MDHEN, CDR2 SYDVKM. CDR3 length: 14 residues. CDR3 region: CACRGRGSYNEQFF. Here the CDR3 DNA reads TGTGCCTGTCGGGGTAGGGGCTCCTACAATGAGCAGTTCTTC.

This clonotype was recorded a few times. This CDR3 reads CASSYRFLSGAYEQFF. The CDR3 bases are TGTGCCAGCAGTTACCGGTTCTTGAGTGGGGCCTATGAGCAGTTCTTC. This rearrangement joins TRBV6-5 to TRBJ2-1, with D possibly matching TRBD1 (5 bases). Germline V gene lookup returns CDR1 MNHEY and CDR2 SVGAGI. This CDR3 region has 16 residues. V dropped 2 bases and J dropped 8 bases, with 19 bases sitting between them.

This clonotype came up many times. The gene calls are TRBV28 and TRBJ1-2; 9 bases agree with TRBD1. CDR3 length: 17 residues. Germline V gives CDR1 MDHEN, CDR2 SYDVKM. J was trimmed by 8 bases and V by 3 bases; bases with no gene match: 16. This CDR3 is CASSFEGTGGVWTGYTF. Written as DNA, the CDR3 is TGTGCCAGCAGTTTTGAGGGTACAGGGGGCGTGTGGACCGGCTACACCTTC.

Concerning this clonotype: A clone one base away is much larger, so this may be a read error. The rearrangement uses TRBV6-2 or TRBV6-3 and TRBJ2-3; TRBD2 matches 12 bases. The CDR3 sequence is 17 residues long. Germline CDR1 MNHEY, CDR2 SVGEGT. V was clipped by 5 bases and J by 5 bases; unmatched bases: 11. The CDR3 region is CASSDPQTSGSIDTQYF. CDR3 nucleotide sequence: TGTGCCAGCAGTGACCCCCAGACTAGCGGGAGTATAGATACGCAGTATTTT.

The chain combines TRBV10-3 with TRBJ2-4; 11 positions match TRBD2. The J segment lost 2 bases and the V segment lost 6 bases, leaving 12 bases of the junction unmatched. CDR3 length: 18 amino acids. CDR1 ENHRY and CDR2 SYGVKD come from the germline V gene. In DNA form, the CDR3 reads TGTGCCATCAGCCGCCTTCTAGCGGGAGGTCGGTCCAAAAACATTCAGTACTTC. This codes for CAISRLLAGGRSKNIQYF.

This clonotype came up once. Given a much more abundant clone one base away, this may be a read error. The chain employs TRBV5-1 and TRBJ2-7; a possible D gene is TRBD2 (6 bases). CDR1 SGHRS and CDR2 YFSETQ come from the germline V gene. CDR3 size: 14 residues. The CDR3 DNA sequence: TGCGCCAGCAGCTTGTTTAGGGACTCCTACGAGCAGTGCTTC. This translates into CASSLFRDSYEQCF.